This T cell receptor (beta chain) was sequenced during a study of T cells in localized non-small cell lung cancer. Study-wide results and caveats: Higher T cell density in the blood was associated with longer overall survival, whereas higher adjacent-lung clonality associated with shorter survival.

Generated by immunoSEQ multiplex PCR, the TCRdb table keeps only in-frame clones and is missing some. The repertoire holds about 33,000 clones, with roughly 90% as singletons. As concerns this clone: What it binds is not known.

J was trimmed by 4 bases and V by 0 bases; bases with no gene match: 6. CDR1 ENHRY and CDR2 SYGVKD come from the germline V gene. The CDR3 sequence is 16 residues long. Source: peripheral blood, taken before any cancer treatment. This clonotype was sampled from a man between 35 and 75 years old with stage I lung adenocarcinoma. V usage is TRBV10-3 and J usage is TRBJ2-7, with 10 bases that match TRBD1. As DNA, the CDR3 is TGTGCCATCAGTGAGTCGGGACAGGGGATTAGGTACGAGCAGTACTTC. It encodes CAISESGQGIRYEQYF.